This TCR beta chain was captured in a study of response to subunit inactivated influenza vaccine. Points from the study as a whole: Only a handful of new T cells, the authors suggested, are recruited with each seasonal influenza vaccination.

TCRdb called the RT-PCR reads again in MiXCR, with one record for every CDR3 protein. This table holds about 700,000 distinct CDR3 sequences, approximately 14% found once. This CDR3 has 18 residues. This clonotype was counted a few times. Its antigen is unidentified. The genes are TRBV21-1 and TRBJ2-3; the tabulated D call, TRBD1, remains unverified against the DNA. TRBV21-1 is noted as a pseudogene. The sample in question was PBMCs from blood, obtained 11 to 12 days after vaccination. The receptor's source is a man in his fifties who received an inactivated influenza vaccine. The CDR3 is CASSSRDPEPSSTDTQYF. DNA for the CDR3: TGTGCCAGCAGCAGCCGGGACCCAGAACCCTCTAGCACAGATACGCAGTATTTT.